The 29 T cell receptor beta chains below were found in one sample sequenced in a study of cytomegalovirus exposure and HLA in healthy donors. With 60 Vbeta and 13 Jbeta primers, the PCR was carried out. Profiling relied on immunoSEQ multiplex PCR, and the TCRdb table lists in-frame clones only, not all of them. The sample includes fewer than 70,000 clones, approximately 70% of them seen just once. Sequencing input: PBMCs. These receptors were collected from a man aged 45-65 years in good health and CMV-seronegative.

The chain joins TRBV27 to TRBJ2-3, with TRBD2 as a possible D gene (6 bases). Germline V gene data show CDR1 as MNHEY and CDR2 as SMNVEV (reference sequence). CDR3 length: 15 amino acids. V lost 6 bases and J 0 bases, leaving 13 bases between the germline ends. DNA for the CDR3: TGTGCCAGCAGATGGCGGGGAGGAAGCACAGATACGCAGTATTTT. Amino acids: CASRWRGGSTDTQYF.

The chain combines TRBV10-1 with TRBJ2-7, with D hard to call. The CDR3 covers 13 residues. V dropped 4 bases and J dropped 3 bases, with 10 bases sitting between them. Looked up from germline, CDR1 is WNHNN and CDR2 is SYGVQD (reference sequence). The CDR3 nucleotides read TGCGCCAGCAGTGGGTCGGCGGACTACGAGCAGTACTTC. Protein: CASSGSADYEQYF.

This clone showed up just a few times. This may stem from a read error, because a much larger clone lies one nucleotide away. Distinct nucleotide sequences in the sample also encode this CDR3. This rearrangement joins TRBV9 to TRBJ1-4, with D unclear. The CDR3 loop spans 15 amino acids. From germline, CDR1 is SGDLS and CDR2 YYNGEE. Here the CDR3 reads CASSVSGRAVEKLFF. For the CDR3, the DNA is TGCGCCAGCAGCGTAAGCGGGCGCGCGGTCGAGAAACTGTTTTTT.

The chain links TRBV5-6 to TRBJ2-1, with D hard to call. The CDR3 has 15 amino acids. V lost 4 bases and J lost 0, with 11 bases in between. Germline V gene data show CDR1 as SGHDT and CDR2 as YYEEEE. The CDR3: CASSRTVYSYNEQFF. CDR3 nucleotide sequence: TGTGCCAGCAGCCGTACAGTGTACTCCTACAATGAGCAGTTCTTC.

This chain joins TRBV9 and TRBJ1-3, with D possibly being TRBD1 (6 bases). The CDR3 extends over 17 amino acids. Trimming removed 0 bases at V and 0 bases at J, with 13 bases between. In germline, CDR1 is SGDLS, CDR2 YYNGEE. The CDR3 DNA sequence: TGTGCCAGCAGCGTAGCAGGGGCCCCCATCTCTGGAAACACCATATATTTT. Protein product: CASSVAGAPISGNTIYF.

The chain uses TRBV6-6 and TRBJ2-7; D might be TRBD1 (5 bases). Germline CDR1 MNHNY, CDR2 SVGAGI (reference sequence). Trimming shortened V by 1 base and J by 4 bases, and 17 bases separated the two germline ends. CDR3 length equals 16 residues. The CDR3 loop is CASSYFRRGLLYEQYF. The CDR3 DNA is TGTGCCAGCAGTTACTTTCGAAGGGGTCTCTTGTACGAGCAGTACTTC.

V is TRBV10-2 and J is TRBJ1-5; maybe TRBD1 (6 bases). V shed 6 bases and J shed 7 bases, with 22 bases lying between them. This CDR3 spans 16 amino acids. Germline V lookup: CDR1 WSHSY, CDR2 SAAADI. The CDR3 reads CASSLTPGTLGQPQHF. In nucleotides, the CDR3 is TGCGCCAGCAGCCTTACTCCCGGGACACTGGGGCAGCCCCAGCATTTT.

The V call is TRBV6-5, the J call TRBJ1-1; D not certain. Trimming pared 5 bases from V and 9 bases from J, leaving 13 bases between. CDR3 length: 12 amino acids. Per the germline V gene, CDR1 is MNHEY and CDR2 is SVGAGI. Here the CDR3 reads CASSPSTRKAFF. The CDR3 coding sequence is TGTGCCAGCAGTCCATCAACGCGCAAAGCTTTCTTT.

This chain uses TRBV27 with TRBJ2-7; TRBD1 matches at 11 bases. The CDR3 totals 15 residues. The germline V gene encodes CDR1 MNHEY and CDR2 SMNVEV (reference sequence). J gave up 5 bases and V 4 bases, and 7 bases lay outside the gene matches. CDR3 DNA: TGTGCCAGCAGTTCCGGGACAGGGGGTTTTGACGAGCAGTACTTC. Translated, it gives CASSSGTGGFDEQYF.

The rearrangement uses TRBV28 and TRBJ1-1, with TRBD1 matching over 7 bases. The CDR3 consists of 16 residues. Per the germline V gene, CDR1 is MDHEN and CDR2 is SYDVKM. With 6 bases clipped from V and 0 bases from J, the junction kept 10 bases outside the gene matches. The CDR3 sequence: CASSLLPGQMNTEAFF. In nucleotides, the CDR3 is TGTGCCAGCAGCCTTCTTCCGGGACAGATGAACACTGAAGCTTTCTTT.

The chain has TRBV13 and TRBJ2-6; the D is unclear. Germline CDR1 PRHDT, CDR2 FYEKMQ (reference sequence). This CDR3 has 15 amino acids. V lost 4 bases and J 0 bases, leaving 7 bases between the germline ends. The CDR3 here is CASSSYSSGANVLTF. For the CDR3, the DNA is TGTGCCAGCAGCTCGTACAGCTCTGGGGCCAACGTCCTGACTTTC. Drawing the rest from reference TRBV13 and TRBJ2-6, the complete variable domain is AAGVIQSPRHLIKEKRETATLKCYPIPRHDTVYWYQQGPGQDPQFLISFYEKMQSDKGSIPDRFSAQQFSDYHSELNMSSLELGDSALYFCASSSYSSGANVLTFGAGSRLTVL.

The chain combines TRBV5-4 with TRBJ2-1; maybe TRBD2 (7 bases). The CDR3 spans 12 residues. V lost 4 bases to trimming and J lost 6 bases, with 8 bases between them. Germline V gives CDR1 SGHNT, CDR2 YYREEE (reference sequence). The CDR3 is CASSRGANEQFF. CDR3 DNA sequence: TGTGCCAGCAGCCGGGGGGCCAATGAGCAGTTCTTC.

V is TRBV19 and J is TRBJ2-5, with TRBD1 identical over 7 bases. The J call is in doubt because the DNA end fits TRBJ2-7 better. The CDR3 length is 17 residues. From germline, CDR1 is LNHDA and CDR2 SQIVND (reference sequence). CDR3 sequence (DNA): TGTGCCAGTAGTACAAATCCCCGGGACAGACTTACCTACGAGCAGTACTTC. This gives the protein CASSTNPRDRLTYEQYF.

This chain joins TRBV12-5 and TRBJ1-2; no definite D call. Trimming cost V 0 bases and J 3 bases, with 14 bases left between them. This CDR3 spans 16 amino acids. Germline loops: CDR1 LGHNT, CDR2 FRNRAP. The CDR3 DNA reads as TGTGCTAGTGGTTTGGTAGCCAGGATCCTGGACTATGGCTACACCTTC. Translating it yields CASGLVARILDYGYTF.

The sample holds a few counts of this clone. Here the CDR3 DNA reads TGTGCCAGCAGCCTACCACTAAGACAGATTCACTATGGCTACACCTTC. Its protein is CASSLPLRQIHYGYTF. The chain uses TRBV11-2 and TRBJ1-2; tentatively, D is TRBD1 (5 bases). The CDR3 extends over 16 amino acids. Germline V gene data show CDR1 as SGHAT and CDR2 as FQNNGV. Trimming took 5 bases from V and 3 from J, leaving 19 bases between them.

This rearrangement joins TRBV5-5 to TRBJ2-1; 7 positions match TRBD1. Germline CDR1 reads SGHKS; CDR2 reads YYEKEE (reference sequence). This CDR3 is built from 18 residues. Losses at the gene ends were 3 bases for V and 2 bases for J; bases not matched to a gene: 14. The CDR3 DNA is TGTGCCAGCAGCTCCCTCTTCGCCGACAGGGTGACCTACAATGAGCAGTTCTTC. Translation gives CASSSLFADRVTYNEQFF.

This clone was observed at least ten times. V is TRBV5-6 and J is TRBJ1-4; the match to TRBD1 covers 7 bases. CDR3 size: 15 residues. Per germline, CDR1 SGHDT and CDR2 YYEEEE. V lost 5 bases to trimming and J lost 3 bases; unmatched junction nucleotides: 7. CDR3 bases: TGTGCCAGCAGATACTTACAGGGGTCTAATGAAAAACTGTTTTTT. Its protein product is CASRYLQGSNEKLFF.

The chain uses TRBV6-6 and TRBJ1-6, with no clear D. The CDR3 extends over 15 amino acids. The germline V gene has CDR1 MNHNY and CDR2 SVGAGI (reference sequence). V gave up 6 bases and J gave up 7 bases, with 16 bases separating them. The CDR3 sequence is CASSQIRGNNSPLHF. The CDR3 nucleotides read TGTGCCAGCAGCCAAATTCGAGGGAACAATTCACCCCTCCACTTT.

This chain connects TRBV7-9 to TRBJ2-1; TRBD2 aligns across 7 bases. Per the germline V gene, CDR1 is SEHNR and CDR2 is FQNEAQ (reference sequence). The CDR3 is 16 amino acids. V dropped 1 base and J dropped 4; count of bases not matched to a gene: 7. The CDR3 bases are TGTGCCAGCAGCTTAGTTGGGGGGGGAGGGTACAATGAGCAGTTCTTC. Translated: CASSLVGGGGYNEQFF.

CDR3 in amino acids: CASSPPGLAGRIEQYF. In DNA, the CDR3 is TGTGCCAGCTCACCACCGGGGCTAGCGGGGAGGATCGAGCAGTACTTC. J is TRBJ2-7 and V is TRBV18; 9 bases align to TRBD2. The CDR3 loop spans 16 amino acids. Trimming at V came to 0 bases and at J to 6 bases, leaving 9 bases not matched to a gene. Germline V gives CDR1 KGHSH, CDR2 LQKENI.

The DNA of the CDR3 is TGTGCCACGCGGACACTGAACACTGAAGCTTTCTTT. This codes for CATRTLNTEAFF. V gene TRBV6-5 combines with J gene TRBJ1-1; possible D gene TRBD1, 5 bases. From germline, CDR1 is MNHEY and CDR2 SVGAGI. Trimming pared 10 bases from V and 0 bases from J, leaving 9 bases between. The CDR3 loop spans 12 amino acids.

The J gene is TRBJ2-7, the V gene TRBV27; 9 bases map to TRBD1. This CDR3 is built from 15 residues. J was trimmed by 7 bases and V by 6 bases; bases with no gene match: 13. Germline CDR1 and CDR2: MNHEY and SMNVEV (reference sequence). The CDR3, as DNA: TGTGCCAGCAGCTTGGACAGGGGAAGGGTATATGAGCAGTACTTC. It specifies CASSLDRGRVYEQYF.

This chain connects TRBV9 to TRBJ1-4; D is perhaps TRBD1 (5 bases). Germline values: CDR1 SGDLS, CDR2 YYNGEE. Trimming stripped 0 bases from V and 7 bases from J, with 13 bases between. This CDR3 is 15 amino acids long. In nucleotides, the CDR3 is TGTGCCAGCAGCGTAGATTCAGGGTGGGGTGAAAAACTGTTTTTT. It codes for CASSVDSGWGEKLFF.

The rearrangement uses TRBV7-3 and TRBJ2-5, with 9 bases identical to TRBD2. CDR1 SGHTA and CDR2 FQGTGA come from the germline V gene. The CDR3 consists of 15 residues. The V gene end was trimmed by 2 bases and the J gene end by 5 bases; junction bases not matched to a gene: 6. The CDR3 DNA reads as TGTGCCAGCAGCTTAGGCGGGGGGGCCGACGAGACCCAGTACTTC. It specifies CASSLGGGADETQYF.

This clone showed up just a few times. V gene TRBV11-2 combines with J gene TRBJ2-3; tentatively, D is TRBD1 (6 bases). The V end lost 5 bases, the J end lost 1 base, and 10 bases lay between the germline ends. The CDR3 contains 14 residues. Germline-derived CDR1 and CDR2 are SGHAT and FQNNGV. This CDR3 reads CASSMDRGTDTQYF. As DNA, the CDR3 is TGTGCCAGCAGCATGGACAGAGGCACAGATACGCAGTATTTT.

This clone was detected only a few times. The chain employs TRBV19 and TRBJ2-5; 9 bases align to TRBD2. Germline trimming cut 6 bases from V and 5 bases from J; bases unmatched to any gene: 10. Germline CDR1 and CDR2: LNHDA and SQIVND (reference sequence). The CDR3 sequence is 15 residues long. CDR3 nucleotides: TGTGCCAGTAGCCGGGGGGGACTAGCTTCGGAGACCCAGTACTTC. Encoded protein: CASSRGGLASETQYF.

The rearrangement joins TRBV9 to TRBJ2-7; maybe TRBD1 (6 bases). CDR3 length equals 15 residues. Trimming stripped 4 bases from V and 0 bases from J, with 14 bases between. CDR1 and CDR2 (germline): SGDLS, YYNGEE. The CDR3 nucleotides are TGTGCCAGCAGCAGTGGGGACACTCGCTCCTACGAGCAGTACTTC. It translates to CASSSGDTRSYEQYF. The full variable domain, with the rest looked up from reference TRBV9 and TRBJ2-7, is DSGVTQTPKHLITATGQRVTLRCSPRSGDLSVYWYQQSLDQGLQFLIQYYNGEERAKGNILERFSAQQFPDLHSELNLSSLELGDSALYFCASSSGDTRSYEQYFGPGTRLTVT.

This sequence joins TRBV10-1 and TRBJ1-1; TRBD1 matches at 8 bases. Germline V gene lookup returns CDR1 WNHNN and CDR2 SYGVQD (reference sequence). The CDR3 is made up of 13 amino acids. J gave up 5 bases and V 5 bases, and 4 bases lay outside the gene matches. The CDR3 protein is CASSRQGRTEAFF. DNA of the CDR3: TGCGCCAGCAGTAGACAGGGGAGGACTGAAGCTTTCTTT.

The CDR3 protein is CASSIGQQGAMNTEAFF. CDR3 nucleotide sequence: TGTGCCAGTAGTATAGGTCAACAGGGGGCCATGAACACTGAAGCTTTCTTT. This chain joins TRBV19 and TRBJ1-1; 9 nucleotides line up with TRBD1. Germline assignment: CDR1 LNHDA and CDR2 SQIVND (reference sequence). V shed 1 base, J shed 0 bases, and the junction held 6 bases outside the gene matches. This CDR3 has 17 residues.